Listed below are T cell receptor beta chains from one sample, sequenced in a study of T cell responses to AZD1222 COVID-19 vaccine. Method: immunoSEQ multiplex PCR; TCRdb's copy keeps in-frame clones and lacks some. The sample has about 130,000 clones; about nine tenths are singletons. The source was peripheral blood, collected on day 0 of AZD1222 vaccination. The receptors shown here come from an adult in good health. CDR3s include the opening cysteine and the closing phenylalanine or tryptophan. A D gene is named only where the DNA matches it firmly. Clone size is not always given. Where it is, it says once, few, many or a class for expanded clones.

15	.	.	TRBV9	TRBJ2-2	TGTGCCAGCAGCGGCCAACGAGGTATAACCGGGGAGCTGTTTTTT	CASSGQRGITGELFF
16	.	.	TRBV7-9	TRBJ2-3	TGTGCCAGCAGCTTAGGGGTGGCCTCTTTCACAGATACGCAGTATTTT	CASSLGVASFTDTQYF
15	.	.	TRBV7-3	TRBJ1-5	TGTGCCAGCAGCTTAATCAGGGTAAGGGGTCAGCCCCAGCATTTT	CASSLIRVRGQPQHF
15	.	TRBD1	TRBV9	TRBJ1-4	TGTGCCAGCAACGAGGGGGGACAGGCGAATGAAAAACTGTTTTTT	CASNEGGQANEKLFF
18	.	TRBD1	TRBV29-1	TRBJ1-5	TGCAGCGTTGGAGACTCCGGCTCCGGGACAGGGTTCGGTCAGCCCCAGCATTTT	CSVGDSGSGTGFGQPQHF
14	.	.	TRBV5-4	TRBJ1-5	TGTGCCAGCAGCTTGTTGGCTTATAGTCAGCCCCAGCATTTT	CASSLLAYSQPQHF
17	.	.	TRBV4-2	TRBJ1-5	TGTGCCAGCAGCCAATTGGACGCCGGGGATTTAGATCAGCCCCAGCATTTT	CASSQLDAGDLDQPQHF
15	once	.	TRBV9	TRBJ2-2	TGTGCCAGCAGCCCGGGACCCTTGAACACCGGGGAGCTGTTTTTT	CASSPGPLNTGELFF
13	.	.	TRBV6-2/TRBV6-3	TRBJ2-7	TGTGCCAGCAGTTACGGGCAAGTATACGAGCAGTACTTC	CASSYGQVYEQYF
15	.	TRBD2	TRBV18	TRBJ2-5	TGTGCCAGCTCACCACTGAAGCGGGGGCAAGAGACCCAGTACTTC	CASSPLKRGQETQYF
13	.	.	TRBV6-5	TRBJ2-2	TGTGCCAGCAGGTGGCAGACCAACGGGGAGCTGTTTTTT	CASRWQTNGELFF
16	.	.	TRBV5-1	TRBJ2-5	TGCGCCAGCAGCTTTAACGCCGGGGTGGGTCAAGAGACCCAGTACTTC	CASSFNAGVGQETQYF
14	.	TRBD1	TRBV6-5	TRBJ2-7	TGTGCCAGCAGCCGGGACAGGGGATCCTACGAGCAGTACTTC	CASSRDRGSYEQYF
11	once	.	TRBV28	TRBJ1-2	TGTGCCAGCTTCTCTAACTATGGCTACACCTTC	CASFSNYGYTF
16	.	.	TRBV6-5	TRBJ1-2	TGTGCCAGCAGTTACTCGTCGACAGAAGGGAACTATGGCTACACCTTC	CASSYSSTEGNYGYTF
15	.	TRBD1	TRBV19	TRBJ1-5	TGTGCCAGTAGTTTGGGACAGGGGAATGATCAGCCCCAGCATTTT	CASSLGQGNDQPQHF
12	.	TRBD1	TRBV28	TRBJ1-2	TGTGCCAGCAGTTTGTTCAGGGGGGAGGACACCTTC	CASSLFRGEDTF
13	once	.	TRBV10-1	TRBJ1-1	TGCGCCAGCAGCCGGGACGTTGACACTGAAGCTTTCTTT	CASSRDVDTEAFF
12	.	.	TRBV10-1	TRBJ2-7	TGCGCCACCGCCGGGACTCCCTACGAGCAGTACTTC	CATAGTPYEQYF
14	.	TRBD1	TRBV7-2	TRBJ2-4	TGTGCCAGCAGCAATCCCACGGGACAGGGCCCGCGGTACTTC	CASSNPTGQGPRYF
15	.	.	TRBV3-1/TRBV3-2	TRBJ2-2	TGTGCCAGCAACCGGGGTACAGTGAACACCGGGGAGCTGTTTTTT	CASNRGTVNTGELFF
16	.	TRBD2	TRBV9	TRBJ2-5	TGTGCCAGCAGCGTAGCGGCCAGCGGGGGGCGGGAGACCCAGTACTTC	CASSVAASGGRETQYF
15	.	.	TRBV2	TRBJ2-1	TGTGCCAGCAGATCCGCCACTAGATCCAGCAATGAGCAGTTCTTC	CASRSATRSSNEQFF
15	.	TRBD2	TRBV5-1	TRBJ2-3	TGCGCCAGCAGCTTTCGGGGGGGAAGGACAGATACGCAGTATTTT	CASSFRGGRTDTQYF
15	.	.	TRBV2	TRBJ1-5	TGTGCCAGCAGTATAAGTAGGGGAGACAATCAGCCCCAGCATTTT	CASSISRGDNQPQHF
16	.	.	TRBV5-1	TRBJ1-6	TGCGCCAGCAGCTTTGGGGAGAGCTCCTATAATTCACCCCTCCACTTT	CASSFGESSYNSPLHF
14	.	.	TRBV5-1	TRBJ2-7	TGCGCCAGCAGTCTCCGGGACGGAGCCTACGAGCAGTACTTC	CASSLRDGAYEQYF
15	.	TRBD1	TRBV14	TRBJ1-1	TGTGCCAGCAGCCAGACAGGGGGCACCGGCACTGAAGCTTTCTTT	CASSQTGGTGTEAFF
13	.	.	TRBV29-1	TRBJ2-7	TGCAGCGTTGAAGACAGAATCTCCTACGAGCAGTACTTC	CSVEDRISYEQYF
13	.	.	TRBV5-6	TRBJ2-5	TGTGCCAGCAGCTTGGAACCAACGGAGACCCAGTACTTC	CASSLEPTETQYF
14	.	TRBD1	TRBV6-5	TRBJ2-7	TGTGCCAGCAGCCGACAGGGGTCCCCCTACGAGCAGTACTTC	CASSRQGSPYEQYF
13	.	.	TRBV7-4	TRBJ1-1	TGTGCCAGCAGCTTCGACGGTAACACTGAAGCTTTCTTT	CASSFDGNTEAFF
15	.	.	TRBV6-4	TRBJ1-4	TGTGCCAGCAGGCCCCCAGGGGCGTACAAGGAAAAACTGTTTTTT	CASRPPGAYKEKLFF
17	.	TRBD1	TRBV5-6	TRBJ2-1	TGTGCCAGCAGGGTGGGACAGGGTTTGAGGTCCTACAATGAGCAGTTCTTC	CASRVGQGLRSYNEQFF
13	.	.	TRBV10-2	TRBJ2-7	TGCGCCAGCAGTCAAGCAGGGATCTACGAGCAGTACTTC	CASSQAGIYEQYF
18	few	TRBD2	TRBV9	TRBJ2-5	TGTGCCAGCAGCTACCCCATCGGAGCGGGGGACGCTTGGGAGACCCAGTACTTC	CASSYPIGAGDAWETQYF
16	.	TRBD1	TRBV6-2/TRBV6-3	TRBJ1-6	TGTGCCAGCAGCCGATCCGCCGGGACAGGGAATTCACCCCTCCACTTT	CASSRSAGTGNSPLHF
15	.	TRBD1	TRBV5-1	TRBJ2-7	TGCGCCAGCAGCTTACCGGGACAGGGGACCTACGAGCAGTACTTC	CASSLPGQGTYEQYF
15	.	.	TRBV28	TRBJ1-2	TGTGCCAGCAGTTCCGTTGGAGGAGGTAACTATGGCTACACCTTC	CASSSVGGGNYGYTF
14	.	TRBD1	TRBV5-3	TRBJ1-1	TGTGCCAGAGAAAAAGGGACAGAAGACACTGAAGCTTTCTTT	CAREKGTEDTEAFF
16	.	TRBD2	TRBV7-9	TRBJ2-7	TGTGCCAGCAGCTTTAATCTGGGGCGGGAGGGCTACGAGCAGTACTTC	CASSFNLGREGYEQYF
15	.	.	TRBV6-1	TRBJ2-3	TGTGCCAGCAGTGAAGGGATAGGGCACACAGATACGCAGTATTTT	CASSEGIGHTDTQYF
15	.	TRBD1	TRBV7-3	TRBJ1-6	TGTGCCAGCAGCTCCGGGACAGCCCGAAATTCACCCCTCCACTTT	CASSSGTARNSPLHF
15	.	TRBD2	TRBV27	TRBJ2-1	TGTGCCAGCAGCCCCAGCGGGGGGCTTTTCAATGAGCAGTTCTTC	CASSPSGGLFNEQFF
13	.	.	TRBV5-1	TRBJ2-7	TGCGCCAGTGCAACTGGGACGAACTACGAGCAGTACTTC	CASATGTNYEQYF
13	.	.	TRBV28	TRBJ2-7	TGTGCCAGCCGCCCCGCGGGGTTGGACGAGCAGTACTTC	CASRPAGLDEQYF
13	few	.	TRBV5-6	TRBJ2-5	TGTGCCAGCAGCTCGACTAGTATAGAGACCCAGTACTTC	CASSSTSIETQYF
15	.	.	TRBV12-1	TRBJ2-1	TGTGCCAGCAGCCTTCCCGGGACAGGGGGCAATGAGCAGTTCTTC	CASSLPGTGGNEQFF